This TCR beta chain derives from a study of read filtering for tumor transcriptome and immune sequencing. Study summary: Among patients, 17 to 20 were male and around 14 female, aged about 47 to 80 (mean approximately 64). By R-ISS, stages I, II and III held 8, 16 and 7 patients.

Study observations and caveats: IR-seq captured clonotypes deeper and more reliably than RNA-seq.

Germline values: CDR1 SGHVS, CDR2 FQNEAQ. The CDR3 has 13 amino acids. The library was built from roughly 400 ng RNA with molecular barcoded adaptors for alpha/delta and beta/gamma chains. Each CDR3 protein is one row after TCRdb ran MiXCR on the reads. The sample yields 93,000 or so distinct CDR3 sequences, 20% to 25% seen once. On this clonotype: Its antigen is not identified. A far larger clone is one nucleotide away, so this likely arose from a read error.

Sequenced sample: a population of CD138-negative cells sorted from bone marrow. The clonotype originates from a donor at least 40 years old with multiple myeloma. The genes are TRBV7-8 and TRBJ2-1; unclear D gene. The CDR3 DNA sequence: TGTGCCAGCAGCTTAGACCAATCCAATGAGCTGTTCTTC. Translation: CASSLDQSNELFF.